Only a few counts were recorded for the clone carrying this T cell receptor (beta chain). The antigen remains undetermined. This sample was taken from a study of identical twins. Study-level findings and limits: Alpha sequences out of frame and shared by twins had excess low generation probability. The degree of excess twin sharing was weaker in beta out-of-frame sequences.

Template switching added a universal primer binding site, and final cDNA carried unique molecular identifiers. TCRdb passed the 5' RACE reads through MiXCR, listing each CDR3 protein once. The data hold roughly 290,000 distinct CDR3 sequences, with approximately 8% observed a single time. Every sampled donor was Caucasian and healthy. With 10 bases removed from V and 1 base from J, the gap between germline ends came to 11 bases. CDR1 MNHEY and CDR2 SVGEGT come from the germline V gene. There are 13 residues in the CDR3. This same sample was also taken into another study, of yellow fever vaccine responses in identical twins.

The sequence derives from a woman under 30 in good health. The chain uses TRBV6-2 or TRBV6-3 and TRBJ1-5; no clear D gene. The source material was memory (CD45RO+) T cells sorted from blood. This CDR3 reads CATNWGSNQPQHF. The CDR3 DNA sequence: TGTGCCACCAATTGGGGAAGCAATCAGCCCCAGCATTTT.